The 32 T cell receptor beta chains listed next were all sequenced from one sample in a study of Ad26.COV2.S vaccination and SARS-CoV-2 variants. Some clones are missing from TCRdb's copy, which holds only in-frame ones; the method was immunoSEQ multiplex PCR. This table has about 350,000 clones, roughly 94% appearing once. Source: peripheral blood, taken after recovery from COVID-19. Receptors originate from a human donor who had recovered from COVID-19.

This chain connects TRBV4-1 to TRBJ1-1; D might be TRBD1 (6 bases). Per the germline V gene, CDR1 is MGHRA and CDR2 is YSYEKL. CDR3 length equals 13 residues. V lost 4 bases, J lost 5 bases, and 11 bases lay in between. The CDR3 sequence is CASSRTGLTEAFF. The CDR3 region has the DNA TGCGCCAGCAGCCGAACAGGGTTGACTGAAGCTTTCTTT.

The genes are TRBV2 and TRBJ1-6; D might be TRBD1 (6 bases). Germline V CDR1 and CDR2: SNHLY, FYNNEI. The CDR3 loop spans 17 amino acids. V gave up 8 bases and J gave up 3 bases, with 20 bases separating them. CDR3 DNA: TGTGCCAGCCGAGGCTTATTGGACAGCCGCTATAATTCACCCCTCCACTTT. Its protein is CASRGLLDSRYNSPLHF.

This chain connects TRBV6-5 to TRBJ1-3, with 7 nucleotides matching TRBD1. The CDR3 totals 14 residues. Germline loops: CDR1 MNHEY, CDR2 SVGAGI. The junction had 8 bases not matched to a gene; V was cut back by 6 bases and J by 6 bases. The CDR3 sequence: CASSLDRVENTIYF. The CDR3 coding sequence is TGTGCCAGCAGCCTCGACAGGGTGGAAAACACCATATATTTT.

The chain combines TRBV27 with TRBJ1-6; maybe TRBD1 (5 bases). Germline CDR1 reads MNHEY; CDR2 reads SMNVEV (reference sequence). CDR3 length: 14 amino acids. Trimming took off 3 bases at V and 11 bases at J, with 14 bases between the two ends. The CDR3 DNA is TGTGCCAGCAGTTTTCGCAGGGAACGGGCACCCCTCCACTTT. Translated, it gives CASSFRRERAPLHF.

The rearrangement links TRBV27 to TRBJ2-3, with 8 bases identical to TRBD1. The CDR3 spans 15 residues. The trim removed 5 bases at V and 3 bases at J, leaving 7 bases unmatched. In germline, CDR1 is MNHEY, CDR2 SMNVEV (reference sequence). The CDR3, as DNA: TGTGCCAGCAGTGCCCGGGACAGGAGAACAGATACGCAGTATTTT. It specifies CASSARDRRTDTQYF.

The chain is built from TRBV5-5 and TRBJ2-6, with D maybe TRBD1 (6 bases). The germline CDR1 and CDR2 sequences are SGHKS and YYEKEE (reference sequence). The CDR3 runs 16 residues. V shed 4 bases and J shed 4 bases, with 15 bases lying between them. The CDR3 loop reads CASSPIGGPGANVLTF. The CDR3 DNA follows: TGTGCCAGCAGCCCCATTGGGGGCCCCGGGGCCAACGTCCTGACTTTC.

The count of this clone is one. The chain carries TRBV5-1 and TRBJ2-3, with D possibly TRBD1 on 6 matching bases. The CDR3 sequence is 15 residues long. V was pared by 7 bases and J by 1 base, with 16 bases between. The germline V gene has CDR1 SGHRS and CDR2 YFSETQ. CDR3 region: CASGNRVKGTDTQYF. CDR3 bases: TGCGCCAGCGGAAACAGGGTAAAAGGCACAGATACGCAGTATTTT. Full variable domain (outside the CDR3, taken from reference TRBV5-1 and TRBJ2-3): KAGVTQTPRYLIKTRGQQVTLSCSPISGHRSVSWYQQTPGQGLQFLFEYFSETQRNKGNFPGRFSGRQFSNSRSEMNVSTLELGDSALYLCASGNRVKGTDTQYFGPGTRLTVL.

The CDR3 DNA follows: TGTGCCAGCAGCTTAGGACGCTCTCAAGAGACCCAGTACTTC. Translation gives CASSLGRSQETQYF. The chain recombines TRBV5-5 with TRBJ2-5; D call uncertain. Germline lookup yields CDR1 SGHKS and CDR2 YYEKEE (reference sequence). The CDR3 consists of 14 residues. V lost 2 bases, J lost 2 bases, and 10 bases lay in between.

CDR3 sequence: CASSSGGNTIYF. CDR3 bases: TGTGCCAGCAGTTCGGGGGGAAACACCATATATTTT. The chain combines TRBV6-5 with TRBJ1-3; D gene ambiguous. Germline CDR1 reads MNHEY; CDR2 reads SVGAGI. The CDR3 totals 12 residues. The ends were cut back, 4 bases at V and 4 bases at J, with 5 bases in the middle.

This rearrangement joins TRBV7-2 to TRBJ1-5; D call uncertain. Germline V lookup: CDR1 SGHTA, CDR2 FQGNSA. V was clipped by 6 bases and J by 0 bases, with 6 bases between them. The CDR3 length is 13 residues. The CDR3 sequence is CASSANSNQPQHF. The CDR3 DNA sequence: TGTGCCAGCAGTGCAAATAGCAATCAGCCCCAGCATTTT.

J is TRBJ2-3 and V is TRBV27; TRBD2 matches at 15 bases. Germline V gene data show CDR1 as MNHEY and CDR2 as SMNVEV (reference sequence). The CDR3 totals 19 residues. V lost 6 bases, J lost 0 bases, and 10 bases stayed unmatched. CDR3 region: CASSRGTSGGQTSTDTQYF. CDR3 sequence (DNA): TGTGCCAGCAGCCGAGGGACTAGCGGGGGGCAGACTAGCACAGATACGCAGTATTTT.

The rearrangement uses TRBV19 and TRBJ2-5; 9 positions agree with TRBD1. Germline assignment: CDR1 LNHDA and CDR2 SQIVND (reference sequence). V gave up 6 bases and J gave up 1 base; unmatched junction bases: 9. This CDR3 is built from 16 residues. The CDR3 DNA is TGTGCCAGTAGCCTCCGGACAGGGGTCTCCCAAGAGACCCAGTACTTC. It translates to CASSLRTGVSQETQYF. Full variable domain (outside the CDR3, taken from reference TRBV19 and TRBJ2-5): DGGITQSPKYLFRKEGQNVTLSCEQNLNHDAMYWYRQDPGQGLRLIYYSQIVNDFQKGDIAEGYSVSREKKESFPLTVTSAQKNPTAFYLCASSLRTGVSQETQYFGPGTRLLVL.

This clone was seen once. The chain recombines TRBV7-2 with TRBJ1-3, with D perhaps TRBD1 (6 bases). V was pared by 0 bases and J by 4 bases, with 10 bases between. Germline loops: CDR1 SGHTA, CDR2 FQGNSA. The CDR3 totals 15 residues. CDR3 protein: CASSLARGVGNTIYF. Written as DNA, the CDR3 is TGTGCCAGCAGCTTAGCGAGGGGGGTAGGAAACACCATATATTTT. Full variable domain (rest looked up from reference TRBV7-2 and TRBJ1-3): GAGVSQSPSNKVTEKGKDVELRCDPISGHTALYWYRQSLGQGLEFLIYFQGNSAPDKSGLPSDRFSAERTGGSVSTLTIQRTQQEDSAVYLCASSLARGVGNTIYFGEGSWLTVV.

The chain combines TRBV2 with TRBJ1-2; D is undetermined. V was shortened by 3 bases and J by 9 bases, with 17 bases between the two germline ends. Germline V CDR1 and CDR2: SNHLY, FYNNEI. CDR3 length: 14 residues. In nucleotides, the CDR3 is TGTGCCAGCAGTGATATAGGGCTCCGAGAGAGCTACACCTTC. Translating it yields CASSDIGLRESYTF.

The V and J genes are TRBV5-1 and TRBJ1-6; 7 bases line up with TRBD1. The CDR3 has 16 residues. Germline trimming cut 4 bases from V and 10 bases from J; bases unmatched to any gene: 14. Germline CDR1 and CDR2: SGHRS and YFSETQ. The CDR3 DNA reads TGCGCCAGCAGCCAACTCGGGGACAGTTCTGTCTCACCCCTCCACTTT. This sequence encodes CASSQLGDSSVSPLHF.

This clone was seen only once. The genes are TRBV9 and TRBJ1-1; D remains ambiguous. Germline-derived CDR1 and CDR2 are SGDLS and YYNGEE. The CDR3 runs 15 residues. V shed 0 bases and J shed 1 base, with 10 bases lying between them. For the CDR3, the DNA is TGTGCCAGCAGCGTAGGTACGGCGGAGAACACTGAAGCTTTCTTT. It translates to CASSVGTAENTEAFF.

A word on this clone: Other DNA sequences in this sample translate to the same CDR3. V gene TRBV5-1 combines with J gene TRBJ1-2, with a weak D call TRBD1 (5 bases). With 1 base removed from V and 0 bases from J, the gap between germline ends came to 10 bases. The CDR3 sequence is 15 residues long. The germline CDR1 and CDR2 sequences are SGHRS and YFSETQ. The CDR3 nucleotides read TGCGCCAGCAGCTTGAATCCAGGGACTAACTATGGCTACACCTTC. As protein: CASSLNPGTNYGYTF.

A note on this clone: At the DNA level, this CDR3 is encoded by other sequences in the same sample as well. The DNA of the CDR3 is TGTGCCAGCAGCTTCCGGGGGTCCACAGATACGCAGTATTTT. Protein sequence: CASSFRGSTDTQYF. The chain is built from TRBV11-2 and TRBJ2-3, with a possible D match to TRBD2 (6 bases). This CDR3 is built from 14 residues. The ends were cut back, 3 bases at V and 2 bases at J, with 9 bases in the middle. Germline-derived CDR1 and CDR2 are SGHAT and FQNNGV. The full variable domain, completed using reference TRBV11-2 and TRBJ2-3, is EAGVAQSPRYKIIEKRQSVAFWCNPISGHATLYWYQQILGQGPKLLIQFQNNGVVDDSQLPKDRFSAERLKGVDSTLKIQPAKLEDSAVYLCASSFRGSTDTQYFGPGTRLTVL.

A single count supports this clone. The V and J genes are TRBV7-6 and TRBJ1-6, with D possibly matching TRBD1 (6 bases). The V gene lost 4 bases and the J gene lost 6 bases, with 28 bases spanning the gap. The CDR3 loop spans 20 amino acids. Germline loops: CDR1 SGHVS, CDR2 FNYEAQ. CDR3 sequence: CASSSLSAGAQSGSNSPLHF. As DNA, the CDR3 is TGTGCCAGCAGCTCCTTGTCGGCGGGGGCACAATCAGGTTCTAATTCACCCCTCCACTTT. Combining the CDR3 with reference TRBV7-6 and TRBJ1-6 gives the whole variable domain GAGVSQSPRYKVTKRGQDVALRCDPISGHVSLYWYRQALGQGPEFLTYFNYEAQQDKSGLPNDRFSAERPEGSISTLTIQRTEQRDSAMYRCASSSLSAGAQSGSNSPLHFGNGTRLTVT.

The V call is TRBV7-2, the J call TRBJ1-1, with TRBD1 matching over 10 bases. The CDR3 spans 14 residues. With V trimmed by 5 bases and J by 6 bases, 6 bases remained unmatched. Germline CDR1 is SGHTA and CDR2 is FQGNSA. DNA of the CDR3: TGTGCCAGCAGCCCGGGACAGGGGAGGCCTGAAGCTTTCTTT. It yields the protein CASSPGQGRPEAFF.

CDR3 nucleotide sequence: TGTGCCAGCAGTTTTGCGGGGTCCCCTGAAGCTTTCTTT. It translates to CASSFAGSPEAFF. The chain is built from TRBV6-2 or TRBV6-3 and TRBJ1-1; D is uncertain. Per germline, CDR1 MNHEY and CDR2 SVGEGT. CDR3 length: 13 residues. Trimming shortened V by 4 bases and J by 6 bases, and 12 bases separated the two germline ends.

The chain employs TRBV2 and TRBJ1-1; D is undetermined. V was shortened by 1 base and J by 4 bases, with 7 bases between the two germline ends. Germline CDR1 and CDR2: SNHLY and FYNNEI. This CDR3 is built from 13 residues. The CDR3 reads CASSEELSTEAFF. CDR3 coding DNA: TGTGCCAGCAGTGAAGAACTGAGCACTGAAGCTTTCTTT.

A single count supports this clone. V usage is TRBV3-1 (or the pseudogene TRBV3-2) and J usage is TRBJ2-5; TRBD2 might be the D (5 bases). CDR3 size: 15 residues. V was shortened by 0 bases and J by 2 bases, with 10 bases between the two germline ends. The V gene's germline CDR1 is LGHDT and CDR2 YNNKEL (reference sequence). CDR3 DNA: TGTGCCAGCAGCCAAGAAGGATCGGGGCAAGAGACCCAGTACTTC. This sequence encodes CASSQEGSGQETQYF.

The chain combines TRBV6-5 with TRBJ2-1, with TRBD1 identical over 8 bases. The V gene's germline CDR1 is MNHEY and CDR2 SVGAGI. V was pared by 7 bases and J by 0 bases, with 5 bases of the junction left unmatched. The CDR3 runs 15 residues. CDR3 protein: CASTRDRSSYNEQFF. The CDR3, as DNA: TGTGCCAGCACCCGGGACAGGAGCTCCTACAATGAGCAGTTCTTC.

This clone was counted a single time. The V gene is TRBV19, the J gene TRBJ1-6; 9 nucleotides align to TRBD1. Germline V gene sequence: CDR1 LNHDA, CDR2 SQIVND (reference sequence). V lost 6 bases to trimming and J lost 9 bases; unmatched junction nucleotides: 15. The CDR3 extends over 17 amino acids. This chain's CDR3 is CASRFFSPGQGGSPLHF. The CDR3 DNA reads TGTGCCAGTAGATTCTTCTCACCGGGACAGGGCGGTTCACCCCTCCACTTT.

The V call is TRBV5-6, the J call TRBJ1-2, with 10 bases matching TRBD1. Trimming took 4 bases from V and 8 from J; bases not matched to a gene: 8. CDR3 length: 14 residues. Germline lookup yields CDR1 SGHDT and CDR2 YYEEEE. In DNA, the CDR3 is TGTGCCAGCAGCGGGGACAGGGGTTTTTTGGGCTACACCTTC. Translating gives CASSGDRGFLGYTF.

This clone occurred once. The rearrangement links TRBV5-4 to TRBJ1-1; 9 positions match TRBD1. The junction had 3 bases not matched to a gene; V was cut back by 2 bases and J by 1 base. Germline assignment: CDR1 SGHNT and CDR2 YYREEE (reference sequence). The CDR3 covers 15 residues. Here the CDR3 DNA reads TGTGCCAGCAGCTTCAGGACAGGGGCGAACACTGAAGCTTTCTTT. It translates to CASSFRTGANTEAFF.

The chain recombines TRBV27 with TRBJ2-3; D remains unclear. V was pared by 2 bases and J by 4 bases, with 13 bases between. Per germline, CDR1 MNHEY and CDR2 SMNVEV (reference sequence). This CDR3 contains 15 residues. DNA of the CDR3: TGTGCCAGCAGTTTAAGGCTTTACAAGGCAGATACGCAGTATTTT. Protein sequence: CASSLRLYKADTQYF.

The chain joins TRBV25-1 to TRBJ2-7; TRBD1 might be the D (6 bases). This CDR3 spans 12 amino acids. Germline assignment: CDR1 MGHDK and CDR2 SYGVNS. The CDR3 nucleotides read TGTGCTACCGGAACAGGGACCTACGAGCAGTACTTC. Residues: CATGTGTYEQYF.

This chain joins TRBV7-3 and TRBJ1-1; TRBD1 might be the D (6 bases). The CDR3 runs to 14 residues. Germline CDR1 and CDR2: SGHTA and FQGTGA. Deletions cut 7 bases from V and 1 base from J, with 13 bases between. The CDR3 here is CASMPGQGNTEAFF. The CDR3 region has the DNA TGTGCCAGCATGCCGGGACAAGGGAACACTGAAGCTTTCTTT.

The V call is TRBV12-3 or TRBV12-4, the J call TRBJ1-2; TRBD1 is a possible D gene (5 bases). Trimming stripped 6 bases from V and 8 bases from J, with 13 bases between. The CDR3 spans 12 residues. The DNA of the CDR3 is TGTGCCAGCAGATATGGGGACTCGGGCTACACCTTC. Amino acids: CASRYGDSGYTF.

The chain couples TRBV6-6 to TRBJ1-1, with D tentatively TRBD1 (5 bases). The CDR3 consists of 14 residues. Germline V gene sequence: CDR1 MNHNY, CDR2 SVGAGI (reference sequence). V gave up 6 bases and J gave up 3 bases, with 14 bases separating them. The CDR3 DNA sequence: TGTGCCAGCAGGGGGGAAGGTTGGGACACTGAAGCTTTCTTT. Its translation: CASRGEGWDTEAFF.